Listed below are T cell receptor beta chains from one sample, sequenced in a study of response to subunit inactivated influenza vaccine. TCRdb used MiXCR to reprocess the RT-PCR reads, holding one entry per CDR3 protein. The profile shows over 300,000 distinct CDR3 sequences, less than 25% of them singletons. This sample comprised PBMCs from blood, obtained about 20 months after vaccination. The receptors were gathered from a man aged 50 to 69 who received an inactivated influenza vaccine. CDR3s include the opening cysteine and the closing phenylalanine or tryptophan. The D gene is left open where the match is weak. Clone size, where shown, is once, few, many, or a class for clones that have expanded.

V: TRBV28
length: 13
size: few
J: TRBJ2-3
D: -
DNA: TGTGCCAGCGAGGGCCCTGACACAGATACGCAGTATTTT
CDR3: CASEGPDTDTQYF

V: TRBV4-1
length: 15
size: -
J: TRBJ2-7
D: TRBD1
DNA: TGCGCCAGCAGCCTAGACAGGGAGAGCTCCTACGAGCAGTACTTC
CDR3: CASSLDRESSYEQYF

V: TRBV7-9
length: 13
size: many
J: TRBJ1-2
D: -
DNA: TGTGCCAGCAGCAGAGCACAGAATTATGGCTACACCTTC
CDR3: CASSRAQNYGYTF

V: TRBV5-1
length: 16
size: -
J: TRBJ1-1
D: TRBD1
DNA: TGCGCCAGCAGCTTAGACAGGGAGGCGATGAACACTGAAGCTTTCTTT
CDR3: CASSLDREAMNTEAFF

V: TRBV5-1
length: 15
size: -
J: TRBJ2-2
D: -
DNA: TGCGCCAGCAGCTTGGCGCTAAGATCCACCGGGGAGCTGTTTTTT
CDR3: CASSLALRSTGELFF

V: TRBV19
length: 15
size: once
J: TRBJ1-1
D: -
DNA: TGTGCCACCCTCAAGGGGAGTCTTTGGGACACTGAAGCTTCCTTT
CDR3: CATLKGSLWDTEASF

V: TRBV3-1
length: 18
size: few
J: TRBJ2-3
D: TRBD2
DNA: TGTGCCAGCAGCTCAAGCCAAGAAGATAGCGGGAGTTTGGATACGCAGTATTTT
CDR3: CASSSSQEDSGSLDTQYF

V: TRBV4-1
length: 15
size: -
J: TRBJ1-4
D: TRBD1
DNA: TGCGCCAGCAGCCAAGCAGGGGGCACGGATGAAAAACTGTTTTTT
CDR3: CASSQAGGTDEKLFF

V: TRBV12-2
length: 16
size: -
J: TRBJ2-1
D: -
DNA: TGTGCTTTGGGGGGCGGGGTGAGAGCGGAGGCAAATGAGCAGTTCTTC
CDR3: CALGGGVRAEANEQFF

V: TRBV19
length: 16
size: -
J: TRBJ2-5
D: -
DNA: TGTGCCAGTAGTATCGGGGAAGGTATGAGGGAAGAGACCCAGTACTTC
CDR3: CASSIGEGMREETQYF

V: TRBV14
length: 13
size: few
J: TRBJ1-6
D: -
DNA: TGTGCCAGCAGCCATGCCAGAAATTCACCCCTCCACTTT
CDR3: CASSHARNSPLHF